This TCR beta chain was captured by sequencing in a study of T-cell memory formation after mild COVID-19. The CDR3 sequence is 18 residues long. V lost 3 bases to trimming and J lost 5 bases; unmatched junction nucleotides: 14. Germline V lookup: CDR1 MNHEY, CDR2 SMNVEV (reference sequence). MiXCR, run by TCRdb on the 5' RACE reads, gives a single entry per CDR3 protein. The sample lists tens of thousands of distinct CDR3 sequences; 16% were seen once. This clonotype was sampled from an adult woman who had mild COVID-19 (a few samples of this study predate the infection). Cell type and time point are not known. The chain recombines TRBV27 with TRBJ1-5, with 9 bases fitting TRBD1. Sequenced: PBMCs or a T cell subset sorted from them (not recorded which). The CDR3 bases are TGTGCCAGCAGTTTCGTGGGGCCGGGACAGGGAGTGGATCAGCCCCAGCATTTT. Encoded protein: CASSFVGPGQGVDQPQHF.